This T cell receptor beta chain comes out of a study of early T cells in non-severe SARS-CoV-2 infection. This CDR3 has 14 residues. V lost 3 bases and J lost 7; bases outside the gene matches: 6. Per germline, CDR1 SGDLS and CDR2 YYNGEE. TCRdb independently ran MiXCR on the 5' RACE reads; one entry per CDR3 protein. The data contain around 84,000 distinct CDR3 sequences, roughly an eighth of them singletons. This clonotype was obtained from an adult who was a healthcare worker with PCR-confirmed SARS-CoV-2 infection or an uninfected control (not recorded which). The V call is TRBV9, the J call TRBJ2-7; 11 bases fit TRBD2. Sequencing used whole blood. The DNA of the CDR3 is TGTGCCAGCAGCGCTAGCGGGGGGTCGCTGGAGCAGTACTTC. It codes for CASSASGGSLEQYF.